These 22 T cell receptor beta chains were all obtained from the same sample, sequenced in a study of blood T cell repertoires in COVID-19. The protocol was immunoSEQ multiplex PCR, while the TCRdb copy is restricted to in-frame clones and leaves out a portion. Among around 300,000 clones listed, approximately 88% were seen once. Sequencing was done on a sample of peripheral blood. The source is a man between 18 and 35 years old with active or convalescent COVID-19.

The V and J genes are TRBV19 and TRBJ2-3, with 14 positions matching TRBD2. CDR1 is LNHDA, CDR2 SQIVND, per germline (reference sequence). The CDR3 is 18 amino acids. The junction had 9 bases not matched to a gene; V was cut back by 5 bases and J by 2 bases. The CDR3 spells CASSSLTSGGENTDTQYF. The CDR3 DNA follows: TGTGCCAGTAGTTCCCTGACTAGCGGGGGGGAAAACACAGATACGCAGTATTTT.

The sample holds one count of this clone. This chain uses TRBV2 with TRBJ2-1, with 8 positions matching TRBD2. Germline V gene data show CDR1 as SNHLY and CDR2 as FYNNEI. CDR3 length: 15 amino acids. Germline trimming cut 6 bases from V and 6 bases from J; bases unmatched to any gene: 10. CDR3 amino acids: CASSTPGLAANEQFF. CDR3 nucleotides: TGTGCCAGCAGCACCCCCGGACTAGCCGCCAATGAGCAGTTCTTC.

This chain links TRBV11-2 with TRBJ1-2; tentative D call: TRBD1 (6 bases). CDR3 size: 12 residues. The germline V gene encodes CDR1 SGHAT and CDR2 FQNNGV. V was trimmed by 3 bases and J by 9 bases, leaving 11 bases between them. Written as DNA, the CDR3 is TGTGCCAGCAGCTTTGGGGGGGCGAGCTACACCTTC. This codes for CASSFGGASYTF.

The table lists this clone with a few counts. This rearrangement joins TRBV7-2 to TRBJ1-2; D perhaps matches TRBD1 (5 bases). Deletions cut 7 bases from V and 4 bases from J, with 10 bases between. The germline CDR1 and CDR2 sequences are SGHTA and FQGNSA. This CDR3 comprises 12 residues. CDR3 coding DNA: TGTGCCAGCACGGGACTTATCTATGGCTACACCTTC. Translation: CASTGLIYGYTF.

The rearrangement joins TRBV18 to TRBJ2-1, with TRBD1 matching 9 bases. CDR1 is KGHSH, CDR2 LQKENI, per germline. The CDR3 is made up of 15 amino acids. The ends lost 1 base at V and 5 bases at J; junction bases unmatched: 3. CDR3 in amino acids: CASSPRDRANNEQFF. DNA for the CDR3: TGTGCCAGCTCACCACGGGACAGGGCTAACAATGAGCAGTTCTTC.

The CDR3 region is CASSLPRQVNEKLFF. As DNA, the CDR3 is TGTGCCAGCAGCTTACCTCGACAGGTTAATGAAAAACTGTTTTTT. The chain has TRBV7-9 and TRBJ1-4; TRBD1 is a possible D gene (6 bases). CDR3 length: 15 residues. Germline V gene data show CDR1 as SEHNR and CDR2 as FQNEAQ (reference sequence). V shed 2 bases and J shed 4 bases, with 11 bases lying between them.

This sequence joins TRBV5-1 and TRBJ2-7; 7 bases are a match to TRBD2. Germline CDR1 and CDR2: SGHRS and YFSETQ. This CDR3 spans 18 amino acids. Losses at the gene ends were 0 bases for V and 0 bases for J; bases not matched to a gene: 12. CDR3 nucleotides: TGCGCCAGCAGCTTGGACCCCTCTGGACTAGGTCTCTCCTACGAGCAGTACTTC. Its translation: CASSLDPSGLGLSYEQYF. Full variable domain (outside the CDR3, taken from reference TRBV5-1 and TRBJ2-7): KAGVTQTPRYLIKTRGQQVTLSCSPISGHRSVSWYQQTPGQGLQFLFEYFSETQRNKGNFPGRFSGRQFSNSRSEMNVSTLELGDSALYLCASSLDPSGLGLSYEQYFGPGTRLTVT.

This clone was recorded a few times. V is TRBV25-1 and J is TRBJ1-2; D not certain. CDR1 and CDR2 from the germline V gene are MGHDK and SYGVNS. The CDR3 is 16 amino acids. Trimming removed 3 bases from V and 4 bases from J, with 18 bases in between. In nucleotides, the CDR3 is TGTGCCAGCAGTGATTGGGCTGAGGAGGTTGGCTATGGCTACACCTTC. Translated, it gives CASSDWAEEVGYGYTF.

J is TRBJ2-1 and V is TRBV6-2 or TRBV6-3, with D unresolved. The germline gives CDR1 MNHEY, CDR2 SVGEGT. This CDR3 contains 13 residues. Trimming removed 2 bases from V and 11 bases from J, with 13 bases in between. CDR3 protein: CASSYASMNQQFF. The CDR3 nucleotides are TGTGCCAGCAGTTACGCCAGTATGAATCAGCAGTTCTTC.

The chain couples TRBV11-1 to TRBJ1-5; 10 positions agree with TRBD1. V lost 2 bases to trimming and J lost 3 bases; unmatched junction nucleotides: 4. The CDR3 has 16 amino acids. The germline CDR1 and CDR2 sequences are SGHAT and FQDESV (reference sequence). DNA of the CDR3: TGTGCCAGCAGCTTATTGGGGACAGGGGCCAATCAGCCCCAGCATTTT. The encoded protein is CASSLLGTGANQPQHF.

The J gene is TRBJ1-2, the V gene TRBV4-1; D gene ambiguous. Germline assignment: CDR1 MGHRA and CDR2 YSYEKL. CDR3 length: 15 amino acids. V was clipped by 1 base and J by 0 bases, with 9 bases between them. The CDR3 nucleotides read TGCGCCAGCAGCCAAGTGGCCCGCACTAACTATGGCTACACCTTC. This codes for CASSQVARTNYGYTF.

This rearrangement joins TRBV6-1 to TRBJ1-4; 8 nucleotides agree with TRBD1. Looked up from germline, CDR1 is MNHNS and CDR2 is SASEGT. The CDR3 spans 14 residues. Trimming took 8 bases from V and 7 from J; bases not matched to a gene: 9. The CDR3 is CASYKRQGFEKLFF. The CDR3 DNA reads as TGTGCCAGCTACAAGCGACAGGGGTTTGAAAAACTGTTTTTT.

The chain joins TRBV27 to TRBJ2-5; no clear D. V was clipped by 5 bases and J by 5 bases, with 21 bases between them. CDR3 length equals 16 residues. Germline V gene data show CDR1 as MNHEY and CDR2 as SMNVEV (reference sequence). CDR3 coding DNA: TGTGCCAGCAGTCTCTCGTCTGTGGTAGAAGTGGAGACCCAGTACTTC. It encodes CASSLSSVVEVETQYF.

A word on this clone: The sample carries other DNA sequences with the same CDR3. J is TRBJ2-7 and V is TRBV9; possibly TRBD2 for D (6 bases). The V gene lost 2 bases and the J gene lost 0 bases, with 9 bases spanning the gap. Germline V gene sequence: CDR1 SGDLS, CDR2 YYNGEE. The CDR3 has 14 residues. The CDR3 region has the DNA TGTGCCAGCAGCGTCGGCGGGGACTCCTACGAGCAGTACTTC. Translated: CASSVGGDSYEQYF.

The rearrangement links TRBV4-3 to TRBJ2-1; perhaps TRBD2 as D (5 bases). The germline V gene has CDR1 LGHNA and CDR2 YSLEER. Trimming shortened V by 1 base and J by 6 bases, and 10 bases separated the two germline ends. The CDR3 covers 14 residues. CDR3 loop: CASSQVSGVNEQFF. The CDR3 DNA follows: TGCGCCAGCAGCCAAGTTTCCGGGGTCAATGAGCAGTTCTTC.

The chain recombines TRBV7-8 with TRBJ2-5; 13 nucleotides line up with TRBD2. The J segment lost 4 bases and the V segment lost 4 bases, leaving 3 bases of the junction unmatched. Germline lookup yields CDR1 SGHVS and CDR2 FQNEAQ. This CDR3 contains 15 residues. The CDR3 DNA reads TGTGCCAGCAGCTCACTAGCGGGGGGGGCAGAGACCCAGTACTTC. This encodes CASSSLAGGAETQYF.

CDR3 coding DNA: TGCGCCAGCAAACGACAGGACACTGAAGCTTTCTTT. Translation: CASKRQDTEAFF. J is TRBJ1-1 and V is TRBV5-1; a possible D gene is TRBD1 (6 bases). This CDR3 region has 12 residues. Trimming cost V 6 bases and J 3 bases, with 9 bases left between them. CDR1 and CDR2 (germline): SGHRS, YFSETQ.

The CDR3 loop reads CASSPDRYGYTF. The CDR3 nucleotides are TGCGCCAGCAGCCCCGACAGATATGGCTACACCTTC. The chain joins TRBV10-2 to TRBJ1-2, with D perhaps matching TRBD1 (5 bases). The V end was cut by 6 bases, the J end by 5 bases, with 10 bases between. The CDR3 is 12 residues long. The germline CDR1 and CDR2 sequences are WSHSY and SAAADI.

The CDR3 sequence: CASGRNRGPREKLFF. The CDR3 DNA reads as TGTGCCAGCGGGCGCAACAGGGGGCCACGAGAAAAACTGTTTTTT. The chain joins TRBV11-2 to TRBJ1-4; the match to TRBD1 covers 9 bases. The CDR3 consists of 15 residues. Germline CDR1 and CDR2: SGHAT and FQNNGV. J was trimmed by 8 bases and V by 8 bases; bases with no gene match: 12.

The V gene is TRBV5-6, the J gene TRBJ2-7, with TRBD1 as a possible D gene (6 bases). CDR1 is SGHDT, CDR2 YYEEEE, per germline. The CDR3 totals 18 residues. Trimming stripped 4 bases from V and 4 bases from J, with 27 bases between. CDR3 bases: TGTGCCAGCAGCACAAAAACCGCGGACAGAGCACGGATGTACGAGCAGTACTTC. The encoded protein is CASSTKTADRARMYEQYF. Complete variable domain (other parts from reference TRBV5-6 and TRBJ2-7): DAGVTQSPTHLIKTRGQQVTLRCSPKSGHDTVSWYQQALGQGPQFIFQYYEEEERQRGNFPDRFSGHQFPNYSSELNVNALLLGDSALYLCASSTKTADRARMYEQYFGPGTRLTVT.

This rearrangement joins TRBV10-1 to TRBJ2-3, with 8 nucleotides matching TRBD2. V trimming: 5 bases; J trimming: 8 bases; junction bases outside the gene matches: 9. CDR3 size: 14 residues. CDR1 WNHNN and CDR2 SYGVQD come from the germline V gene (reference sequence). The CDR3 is CASSPSVLAVTQYF. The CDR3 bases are TGCGCCAGCAGTCCATCTGTACTAGCGGTTACGCAGTATTTT.

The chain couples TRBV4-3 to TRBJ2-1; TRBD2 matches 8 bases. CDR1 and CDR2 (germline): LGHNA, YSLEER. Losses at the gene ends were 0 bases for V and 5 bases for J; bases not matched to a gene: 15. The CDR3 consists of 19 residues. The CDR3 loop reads CASSQEREAGGAKNNEQFF. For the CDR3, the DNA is TGCGCCAGCAGCCAAGAGAGGGAGGCGGGAGGTGCGAAGAACAATGAGCAGTTCTTC.